Sequencing of this TCR beta chain was carried out in a study of blood T cell repertoires in COVID-19. Sequencing used immunoSEQ multiplex PCR; TCRdb keeps in-frame clones, though not all of them. The profile shows about 120,000 clones, nearly 90% of them singletons. V lost 4 bases to trimming and J lost 0 bases; unmatched junction nucleotides: 11. CDR1 is MNHEY, CDR2 SMNVEV, per germline (reference sequence). This CDR3 is built from 19 residues. This clone was counted a single time. The receptor was isolated from a woman aged 60 to 75 with COVID-19, enrolled during active disease. The V and J genes are TRBV27 and TRBJ1-6, with 8 bases aligning to TRBD1. Sequencing was performed on peripheral blood. The DNA of the CDR3 is TGTGCCAGCAGTTCCCCAACAGGGGGTTTGGGCTCCTATAATTCACCCCTCCACTTT. This encodes CASSSPTGGLGSYNSPLHF.